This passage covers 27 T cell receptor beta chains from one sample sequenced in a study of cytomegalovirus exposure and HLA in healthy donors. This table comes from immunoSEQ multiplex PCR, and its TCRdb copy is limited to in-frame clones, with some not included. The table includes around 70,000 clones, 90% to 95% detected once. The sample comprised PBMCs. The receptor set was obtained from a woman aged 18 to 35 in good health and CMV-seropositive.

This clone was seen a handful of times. CDR3 amino acids: CSVDGLTPNTEAFF. DNA for the CDR3: TGCAGCGTTGACGGACTGACACCGAACACTGAAGCTTTCTTT. The V and J genes are TRBV29-1 and TRBJ1-1; the D is unclear. The germline V gene has CDR1 SQVTM and CDR2 ANQGSEA. Trimming pared 3 bases from V and 1 base from J, leaving 12 bases between. CDR3 length: 14 amino acids.

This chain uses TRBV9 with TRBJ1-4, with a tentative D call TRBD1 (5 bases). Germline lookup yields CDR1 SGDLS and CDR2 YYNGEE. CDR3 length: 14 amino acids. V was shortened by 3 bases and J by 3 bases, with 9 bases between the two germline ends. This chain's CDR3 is CASSASGANEKLFF. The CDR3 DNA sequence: TGTGCCAGCAGCGCCTCGGGGGCTAATGAAAAACTGTTTTTT. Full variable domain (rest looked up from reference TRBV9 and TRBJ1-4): DSGVTQTPKHLITATGQRVTLRCSPRSGDLSVYWYQQSLDQGLQFLIQYYNGEERAKGNILERFSAQQFPDLHSELNLSSLELGDSALYFCASSASGANEKLFFGSGTQLSVL.

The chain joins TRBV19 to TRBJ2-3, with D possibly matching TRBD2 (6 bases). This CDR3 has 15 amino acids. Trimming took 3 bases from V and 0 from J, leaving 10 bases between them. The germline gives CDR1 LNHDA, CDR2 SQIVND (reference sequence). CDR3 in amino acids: CASSISGASTDTQYF. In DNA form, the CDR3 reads TGTGCCAGTAGTATTAGCGGAGCTAGCACAGATACGCAGTATTTT. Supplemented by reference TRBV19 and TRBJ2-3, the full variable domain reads DGGITQSPKYLFRKEGQNVTLSCEQNLNHDAMYWYRQDPGQGLRLIYYSQIVNDFQKGDIAEGYSVSREKKESFPLTVTSAQKNPTAFYLCASSISGASTDTQYFGPGTRLTVL.

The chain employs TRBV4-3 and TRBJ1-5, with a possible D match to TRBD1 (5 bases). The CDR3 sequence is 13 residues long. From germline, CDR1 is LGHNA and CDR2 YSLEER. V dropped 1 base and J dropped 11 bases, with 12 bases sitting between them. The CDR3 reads CASSQVRGMAQHF. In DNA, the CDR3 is TGCGCCAGCAGCCAAGTCCGGGGGATGGCCCAGCATTTT.

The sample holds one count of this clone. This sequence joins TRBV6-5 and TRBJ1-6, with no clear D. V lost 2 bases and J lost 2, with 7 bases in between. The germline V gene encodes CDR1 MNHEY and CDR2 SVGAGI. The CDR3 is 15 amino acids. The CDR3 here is CASSYERAYNSPLHF. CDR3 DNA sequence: TGTGCCAGCAGTTACGAACGGGCCTATAATTCACCCCTCCACTTT.

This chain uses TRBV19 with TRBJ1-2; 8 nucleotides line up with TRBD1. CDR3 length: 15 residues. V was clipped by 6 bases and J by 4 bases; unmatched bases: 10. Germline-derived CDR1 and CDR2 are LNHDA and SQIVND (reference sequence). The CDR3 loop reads CASSHDRGGSYGYTF. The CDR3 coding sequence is TGTGCCAGTAGCCATGACAGGGGCGGCAGCTATGGCTACACCTTC.

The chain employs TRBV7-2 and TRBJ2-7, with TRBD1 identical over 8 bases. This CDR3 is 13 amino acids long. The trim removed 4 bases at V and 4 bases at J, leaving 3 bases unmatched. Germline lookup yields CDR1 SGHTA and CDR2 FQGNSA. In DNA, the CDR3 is TGTGCCAGCAGCTCGGACAGGGTTTACGAGCAGTACTTC. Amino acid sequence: CASSSDRVYEQYF.

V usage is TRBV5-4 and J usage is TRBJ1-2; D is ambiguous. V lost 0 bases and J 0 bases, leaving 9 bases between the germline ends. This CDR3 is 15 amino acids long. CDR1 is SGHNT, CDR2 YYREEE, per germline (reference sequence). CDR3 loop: CASSLVQAPNYGYTF. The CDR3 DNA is TGTGCCAGCAGCTTGGTGCAGGCCCCTAACTATGGCTACACCTTC.

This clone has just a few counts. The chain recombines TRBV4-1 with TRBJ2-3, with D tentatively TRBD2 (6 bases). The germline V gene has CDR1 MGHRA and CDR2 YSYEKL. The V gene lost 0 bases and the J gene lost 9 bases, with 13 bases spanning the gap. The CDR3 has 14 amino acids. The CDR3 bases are TGCGCCAGCAGCCAAGATGGGACTGTCGGCACGCAGTATTTT. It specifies CASSQDGTVGTQYF.

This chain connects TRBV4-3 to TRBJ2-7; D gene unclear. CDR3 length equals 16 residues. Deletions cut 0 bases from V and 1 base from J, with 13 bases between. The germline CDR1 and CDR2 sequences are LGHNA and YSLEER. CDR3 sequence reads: CASSQDYSLDSYEQYF. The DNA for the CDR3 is TGCGCCAGCAGCCAAGATTATAGTCTAGATTCCTACGAGCAGTACTTC.

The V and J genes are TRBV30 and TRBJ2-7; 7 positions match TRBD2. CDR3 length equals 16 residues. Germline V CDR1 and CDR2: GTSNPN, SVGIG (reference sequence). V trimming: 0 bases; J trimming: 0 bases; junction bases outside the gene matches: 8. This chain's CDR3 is CAWSVGTTIISYEQYF. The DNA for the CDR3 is TGTGCCTGGAGTGTCGGGACTACCATTATCTCCTACGAGCAGTACTTC.

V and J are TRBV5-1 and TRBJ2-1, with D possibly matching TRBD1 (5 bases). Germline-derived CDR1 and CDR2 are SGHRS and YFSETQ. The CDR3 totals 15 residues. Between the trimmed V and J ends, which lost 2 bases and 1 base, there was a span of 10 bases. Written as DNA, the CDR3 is TGCGCCAGCAGCTTCACAGGAGTTTCCTACAATGAGCAGTTCTTC. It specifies CASSFTGVSYNEQFF.

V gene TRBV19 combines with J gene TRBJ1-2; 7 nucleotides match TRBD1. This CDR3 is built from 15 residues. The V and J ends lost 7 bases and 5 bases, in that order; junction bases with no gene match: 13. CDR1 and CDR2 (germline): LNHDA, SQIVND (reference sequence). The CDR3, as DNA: TGTGCCAGTATTGATACAGGGGTGGCGGTGTATGGCTACACCTTC. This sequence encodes CASIDTGVAVYGYTF. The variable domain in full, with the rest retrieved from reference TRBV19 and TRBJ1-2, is DGGITQSPKYLFRKEGQNVTLSCEQNLNHDAMYWYRQDPGQGLRLIYYSQIVNDFQKGDIAEGYSVSREKKESFPLTVTSAQKNPTAFYLCASIDTGVAVYGYTFGSGTRLTVV.

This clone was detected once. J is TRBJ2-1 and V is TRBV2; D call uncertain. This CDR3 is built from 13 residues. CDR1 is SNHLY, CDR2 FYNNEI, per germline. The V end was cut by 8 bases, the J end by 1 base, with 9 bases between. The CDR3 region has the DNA TGTGCCAGCGGGCAGGAATCCTACAATGAGCAGTTCTTC. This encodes CASGQESYNEQFF.

The CDR3 DNA reads TGCGCCAGCAGCCAAGACGAGACAAAAGGAGAGACCCAGTACTTC. Translated, it gives CASSQDETKGETQYF. The V and J genes are TRBV4-1 and TRBJ2-5, with D unresolved. V was shortened by 0 bases and J by 4 bases, with 12 bases between the two germline ends. This CDR3 has 15 residues. Germline CDR1 MGHRA, CDR2 YSYEKL.

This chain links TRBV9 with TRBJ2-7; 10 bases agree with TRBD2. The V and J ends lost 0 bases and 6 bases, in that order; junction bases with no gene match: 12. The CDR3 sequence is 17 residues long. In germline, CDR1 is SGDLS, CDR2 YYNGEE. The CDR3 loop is CASSVGGSGGAISEQYF. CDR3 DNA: TGTGCCAGCAGCGTAGGCGGAAGCGGGGGGGCCATTAGCGAGCAGTACTTC.

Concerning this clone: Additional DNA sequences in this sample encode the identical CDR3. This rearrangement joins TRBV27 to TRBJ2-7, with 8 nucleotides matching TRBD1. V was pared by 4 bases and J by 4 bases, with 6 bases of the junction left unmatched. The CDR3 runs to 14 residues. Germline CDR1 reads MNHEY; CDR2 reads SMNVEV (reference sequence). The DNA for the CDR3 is TGTGCCAGCAGTTCCCGACAGGGGCCGTACGAGCAGTACTTC. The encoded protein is CASSSRQGPYEQYF.

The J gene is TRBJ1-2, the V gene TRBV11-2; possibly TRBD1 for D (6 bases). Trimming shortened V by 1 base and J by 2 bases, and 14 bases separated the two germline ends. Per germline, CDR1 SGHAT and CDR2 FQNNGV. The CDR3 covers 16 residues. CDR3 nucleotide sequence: TGTGCCAGCAGCTTAGTTTGGGACATGGGAAACTATGGCTACACCTTC. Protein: CASSLVWDMGNYGYTF.

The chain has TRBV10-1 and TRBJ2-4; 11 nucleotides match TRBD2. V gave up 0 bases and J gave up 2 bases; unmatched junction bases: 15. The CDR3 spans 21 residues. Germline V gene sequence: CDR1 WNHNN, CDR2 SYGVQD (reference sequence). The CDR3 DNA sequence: TGCGCCAGCAGTGAGTCGTGGAATAGCGGGGGGGGTCTCGGAACCAAAAACATTCAGTACTTC. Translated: CASSESWNSGGGLGTKNIQYF.

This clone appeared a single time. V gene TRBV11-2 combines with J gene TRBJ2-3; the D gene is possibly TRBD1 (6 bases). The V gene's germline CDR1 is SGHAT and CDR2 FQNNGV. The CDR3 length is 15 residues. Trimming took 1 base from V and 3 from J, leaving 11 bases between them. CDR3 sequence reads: CASSLAGHSTDTQYF. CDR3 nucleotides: TGTGCCAGCAGCTTAGCGGGACACTCGACAGATACGCAGTATTTT. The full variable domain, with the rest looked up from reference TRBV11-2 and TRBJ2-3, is EAGVAQSPRYKIIEKRQSVAFWCNPISGHATLYWYQQILGQGPKLLIQFQNNGVVDDSQLPKDRFSAERLKGVDSTLKIQPAKLEDSAVYLCASSLAGHSTDTQYFGPGTRLTVL.

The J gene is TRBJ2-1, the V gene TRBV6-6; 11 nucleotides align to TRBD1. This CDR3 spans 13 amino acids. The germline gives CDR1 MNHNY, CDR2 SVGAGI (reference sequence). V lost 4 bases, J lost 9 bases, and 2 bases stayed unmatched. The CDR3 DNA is TGTGCCAGCAGTTCCGGGACAGGGGGTGAGCAGTTCTTC. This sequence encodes CASSSGTGGEQFF.

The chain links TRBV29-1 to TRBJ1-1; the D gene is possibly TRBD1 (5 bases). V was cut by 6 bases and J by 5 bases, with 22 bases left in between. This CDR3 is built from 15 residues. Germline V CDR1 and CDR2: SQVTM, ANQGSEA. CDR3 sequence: CSVTGGGKSRTEAFF. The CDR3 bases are TGCAGCGTCACCGGGGGGGGTAAATCGCGGACTGAAGCTTTCTTT.

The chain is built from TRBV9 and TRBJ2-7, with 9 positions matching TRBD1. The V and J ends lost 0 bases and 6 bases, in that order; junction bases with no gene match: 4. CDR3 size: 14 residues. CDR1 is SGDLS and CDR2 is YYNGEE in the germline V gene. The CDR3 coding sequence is TGTGCCAGCAGCGTAGAACCGACAGGGGGCGAGCAGTACTTC. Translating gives CASSVEPTGGEQYF.

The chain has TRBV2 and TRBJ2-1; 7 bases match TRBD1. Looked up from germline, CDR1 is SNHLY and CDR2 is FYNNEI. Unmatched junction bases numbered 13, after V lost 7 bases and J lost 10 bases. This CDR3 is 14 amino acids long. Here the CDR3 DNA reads TGTGCCAGCAAGATGGGGACAGAGTCAAGAGAGCAGTTCTTC. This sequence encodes CASKMGTESREQFF.

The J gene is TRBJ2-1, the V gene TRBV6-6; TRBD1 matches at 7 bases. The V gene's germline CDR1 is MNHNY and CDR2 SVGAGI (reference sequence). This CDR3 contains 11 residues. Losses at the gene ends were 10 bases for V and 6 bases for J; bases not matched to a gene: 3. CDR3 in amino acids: CATDRANEQFF. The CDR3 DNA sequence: TGTGCCACTGACAGGGCCAATGAGCAGTTCTTC.

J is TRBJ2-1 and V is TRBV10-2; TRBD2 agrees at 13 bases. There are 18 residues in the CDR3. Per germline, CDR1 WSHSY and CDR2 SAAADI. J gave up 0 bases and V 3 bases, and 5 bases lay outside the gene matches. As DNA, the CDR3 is TGCGCCAGCAGTGACAGGACTAGCGGGAGTAGCTCCTACAATGAGCAGTTCTTC. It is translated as CASSDRTSGSSSYNEQFF.

This CDR3 is CASSQGTGQPYGYTF. CDR3 sequence (DNA): TGCGCCAGCAGCCAAGGGACAGGACAGCCCTATGGCTACACCTTC. The rearrangement uses TRBV4-3 and TRBJ1-2; 7 nucleotides agree with TRBD1. Germline-derived CDR1 and CDR2 are LGHNA and YSLEER. Trimming cost V 1 base and J 4 bases; bases outside gene matches: 6. The CDR3 covers 15 residues.